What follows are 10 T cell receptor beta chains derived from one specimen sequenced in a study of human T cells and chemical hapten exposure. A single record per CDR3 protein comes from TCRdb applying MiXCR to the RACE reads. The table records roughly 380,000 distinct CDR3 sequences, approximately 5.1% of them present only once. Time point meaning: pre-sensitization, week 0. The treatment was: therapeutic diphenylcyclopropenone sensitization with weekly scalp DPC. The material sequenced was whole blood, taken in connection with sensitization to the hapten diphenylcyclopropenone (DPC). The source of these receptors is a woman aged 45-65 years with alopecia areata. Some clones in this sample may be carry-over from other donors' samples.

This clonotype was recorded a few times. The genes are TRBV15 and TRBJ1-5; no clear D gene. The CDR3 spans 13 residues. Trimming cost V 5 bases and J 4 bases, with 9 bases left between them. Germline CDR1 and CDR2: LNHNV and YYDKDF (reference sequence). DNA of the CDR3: TGTGCCACCAGCGACGACTTTAATCAGCCCCAGCATTTT. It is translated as CATSDDFNQPQHF.

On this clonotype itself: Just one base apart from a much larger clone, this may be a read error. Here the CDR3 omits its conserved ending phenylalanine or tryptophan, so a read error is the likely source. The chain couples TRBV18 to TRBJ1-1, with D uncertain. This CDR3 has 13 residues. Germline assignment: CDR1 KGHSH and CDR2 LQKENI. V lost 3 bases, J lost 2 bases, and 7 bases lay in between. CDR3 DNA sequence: TGTGCCAGCTCACCTAAAGGAAACACTGAAGCTTTCTTA. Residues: CASSPKGNTEAFL.

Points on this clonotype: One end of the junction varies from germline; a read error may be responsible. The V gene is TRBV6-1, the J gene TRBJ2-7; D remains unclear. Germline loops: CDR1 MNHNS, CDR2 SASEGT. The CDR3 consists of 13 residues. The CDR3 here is CASSPSNVGRRLF. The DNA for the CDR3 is TGTGCCAGCAGTCCCAGTAACGTAGGTCGGCGTCTCTTC.

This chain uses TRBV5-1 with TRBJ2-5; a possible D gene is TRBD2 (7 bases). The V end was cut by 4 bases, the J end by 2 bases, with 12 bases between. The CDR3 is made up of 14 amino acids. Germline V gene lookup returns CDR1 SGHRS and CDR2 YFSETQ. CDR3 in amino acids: CASSKGGSQETQYF. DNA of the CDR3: TGCGCCAGCAGCAAGGGGGGGAGTCAAGAGACCCAGTACTTC.

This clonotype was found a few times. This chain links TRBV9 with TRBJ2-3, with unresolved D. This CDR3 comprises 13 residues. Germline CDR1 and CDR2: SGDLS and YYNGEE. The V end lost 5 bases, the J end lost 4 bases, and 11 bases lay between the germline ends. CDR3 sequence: CASRDGSADTQYF. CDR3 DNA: TGTGCCAGCAGGGACGGTTCGGCAGATACGCAGTATTTT.

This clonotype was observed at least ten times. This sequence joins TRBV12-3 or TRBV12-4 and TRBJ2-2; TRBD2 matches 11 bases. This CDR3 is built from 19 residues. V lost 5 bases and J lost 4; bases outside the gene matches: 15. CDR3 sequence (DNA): TGTGCCAGCAGTCCCCGACTAGCGGGGTCCTCTTTGGGCACCGGGGAGCTGTTTTTT. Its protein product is CASSPRLAGSSLGTGELFF.

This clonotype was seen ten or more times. The CDR3 DNA follows: TGCAGCGTTGAGGTGTACACTGAAGCTTTCTTT. It encodes CSVEVYTEAFF. The V call is TRBV29-1, the J call TRBJ1-1; no definite D call. The CDR3 extends over 11 amino acids. Trimming took 3 bases from V and 3 from J, leaving 5 bases between them. Germline CDR1 reads SQVTM; CDR2 reads ANQGSEA. Full variable domain (missing parts from reference TRBV29-1 and TRBJ1-1): SAVISQKPSRDICQRGTSLTIQCQVDSQVTMMFWYRQQPGQSLTLIATANQGSEATYESGFVIDKFPISRPNLTFSTLTVSNMSPEDSSIYLCSVEVYTEAFFGQGTRLTVV.

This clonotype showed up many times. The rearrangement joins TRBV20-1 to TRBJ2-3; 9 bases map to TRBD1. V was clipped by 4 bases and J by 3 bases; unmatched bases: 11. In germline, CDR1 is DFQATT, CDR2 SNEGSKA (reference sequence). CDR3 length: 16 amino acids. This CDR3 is CSAMSDRGLRTDTQYF. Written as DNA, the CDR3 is TGCAGTGCTATGTCGGACAGGGGATTGAGGACAGATACGCAGTATTTT.

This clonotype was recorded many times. CDR3 nucleotide sequence: TGTGCCAGCACCTCCGTTCCAACTAATGAAAAACTGTTTTTT. This codes for CASTSVPTNEKLFF. The rearrangement uses TRBV7-2 and TRBJ1-4; D is uncertain. CDR1 is SGHTA and CDR2 is FQGNSA in the germline V gene. V dropped 7 bases and J dropped 0 bases, with 9 bases sitting between them. This CDR3 comprises 14 residues.

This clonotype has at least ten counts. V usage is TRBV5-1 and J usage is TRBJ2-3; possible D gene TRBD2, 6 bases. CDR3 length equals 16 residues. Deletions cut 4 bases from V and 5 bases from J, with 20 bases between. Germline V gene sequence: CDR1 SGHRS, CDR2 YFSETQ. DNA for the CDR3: TGCGCCAGCAGCAGAAAGGACCGCCTGGAGGGAGATACGCAGTATTTT. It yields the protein CASSRKDRLEGDTQYF.